This record looks at one T cell receptor beta chain sequence and its context. The antigen is not known. The CDR3 length is 17 residues. The germline gives CDR1 SGHTA, CDR2 FQGTGA. V shed 3 bases, J shed 4 bases, and the junction held 9 bases outside the gene matches. These data originate in a study of cytomegalovirus exposure and HLA in healthy donors. Study information: Early release data held 85 million to 95 million unique TCRs from HLA-typed donors. Study-level results: Only CMV serostatus was available as immune exposure information. Diagnosis of cytomegalovirus status made by the classifier reportedly showed high specificity and sensitivity.

PCR employed 60 Vbeta and 13 Jbeta primers. Using immunoSEQ multiplex PCR, the repertoire was profiled, and TCRdb retains in-frame clones only, with some absent. The profile covers 100,000 to 150,000 clones, with 10% appearing a single time and about 4.7% taken by the ten largest. This chain links TRBV7-3 with TRBJ2-2; 9 bases line up with TRBD2. The source is a woman aged 18-29 years in good health and CMV-seropositive. Material for sequencing was PBMCs. CDR3 sequence reads: CASSLISSGKSTGELFF. CDR3 bases: TGTGCCAGCAGCTTGATTTCTAGCGGGAAGAGCACCGGGGAGCTGTTTTTT.